This T cell receptor (beta chain) was identified in a study of cytomegalovirus exposure and HLA in healthy donors (dated by TCRdb to the late 2010s). For the study in its entirety: In an earlier analysis of approximately 640 of the donors, approximately 260 Gb of sequence data and 90 million to 120 million unique TCR beta sequences from about 179 million T cells were reported. An early release that covered around 590 HLA-typed donors contained 300 to 350 gigabases of sequencing data and around 85 million unique TCR sequences. Of the roughly 400 genotyped donors, less than 90% were placed in the genetic ancestry cluster associated with self-reported Caucasian donors. The aim of the study was to test whether cataloging public T cell receptors could identify signatures of past pathogen exposure. The study used immunosequencing to profile the T cell repertoires of several hundred subjects and linked those repertoires to cytomegalovirus serostatus. A separate validation cohort of roughly 110 different subjects was used in addition to the roughly 620-subject first cohort. To predict cytomegalovirus infection status, the study brought together high-throughput TCR immunosequencing, statistical association of individual TCRs with disease status, and machine learning. To study patterns of TCR occurrence, a later analysis re-analyzed previously published TCR beta repertoires from several hundred donors and added high-resolution HLA genotyping. Rather than drawing on any new phenotypic data, the later analysis identified candidate immune exposures from TCR beta sequences and the way those sequences occurred across donors. An earlier analysis of roughly 600 of the donors used high-throughput TCR beta sequencing to judge whether each TCR beta V gene segment behaved as functional or pseudogenic. Alongside the repertoire data, information on donor age, sex, ethnicity and CMV serostatus was compiled. Genome-wide SNP genotypes for about 65% of the 666 donors were used in a later genetic analysis, which treated that subset as a discovery cohort. All discovery cohort repertoires had been generated on a single sequencing platform. HLA typing included class I and class II loci at four-digit resolution. Typing coverage differed by locus: A, B, C, DRB1 and DQB1 were typed in roughly 620-640 donors, DQA1 in 522, DPA1 in 600 to 610, and DPB1 in approximately 450. Roughly five DR-DQ haplotypes were handled as single units for association and clustering because linkage in the cohort was strong. On average, roughly 240,000 unique TCR beta nucleotide sequences were sequenced per donor among fewer than 500 genotyped donors of the cohort, with approximately 18% of those sequences being non-productive. Here is what the overall study found, with its caveats: This cohort had only TCR beta chains sequenced, and the lack of alpha or paired-chain data limited which features could be detected. A later genetic analysis associated a missense DCLRE1C variant with V-gene and J-gene trimming of TCR beta chains, and an independent cohort replicated the association. A later analysis found that most CMV-associated TCR beta chains appeared HLA-restricted, with HLA associations seemingly driven largely by CMV exposure. According to a later genetic analysis, donors in an Asian-associated ancestry cluster had fewer N-insertions in productive TCRs than the roughly 670-donor mean. It was suggested by the authors that the approach could potentially be generalized to other disease states and immunological phenotypes. Across donors, most TCR sequences were observed very rarely, whereas some public TCRs were present in many individuals. In a later analysis, HLA-associated TCR beta chains were found to be more clonally expanded and to have lower generation probabilities than equally common non-associated chains. HLA typing was unavailable for some donors at each locus, so association tests used only the typed subset. Correlated functional status among segregating V segments might reflect linkage disequilibrium, but an unknown experimental factor could not be ruled out. Several of the top co-occurrence clusters appeared to be linked to parvovirus B19, influenza, CMV and Epstein-Barr virus, according to a later analysis. The classifier was reported to diagnose cytomegalovirus status with high specificity and sensitivity in both the original cohort and the validation cohort. Approximately 16 rarely observed V segments, including chromosome 9 orphons, were excluded from the earlier analysis of about 610 of the donors because counts were too low. According to a later analysis, TCR association rates differed among HLA loci, with DRB1 alleles showing the most associated TCRs and HLA-C alleles showing the fewest. A further reported finding was that TCR beta sequences accurately predicted the HLA-A and HLA-B alleles for most subjects in the first cohort. Three of the identified cytomegalovirus-associated TCR beta chains were confirmed in vitro to be specific for cytomegalovirus antigens. A later analysis associated around 16,000 TCR beta sequences with specific HLA alleles at a false discovery rate of 0.05. In an earlier analysis of 450 to 750 of the donors, most TCR beta V segments appeared in productive rearrangements about 90% or about 30% of the time, broadly matching IMGT annotations. When HLA alleles, especially DR and DQ, strongly co-occurred, attributing TCR associations to individual alleles was difficult. Some IMGT-functional V segments, including TRBV6-2 and TRBV6-3, could not be told apart with the 87-base-pair reads, so those segments were excluded. In the study, 164 TCR beta chains were listed as associated with cytomegalovirus. Immune exposure information for the cohort was limited to CMV serostatus. Presence/absence analyses assumed roughly uniform sequencing depth across donors, an assumption that may not hold. A group of highly shared sequence variants was considered likely to be a technical artifact of the sequencing pipeline.

The protocol used for the library was the immunoSEQ multiplex PCR assay. A mixture of 60 forward primers for TCR Vbeta segments and 13 reverse primers for TCR Jbeta segments was used in the multiplex PCR. A multiplex PCR assay on genomic DNA amplified the CDR3 region of rearranged TCR beta genes. The amplified TCR beta libraries were sequenced on the Illumina HiSeq System as 87-base-pair reads. The paper's data handling went like this. A later analysis counted approximately 74 million unique TCR beta chains across the 666 repertoires, and some 12 million of these chains were shared by at least two donors. Raw reads were error-corrected and collapsed into unique sequences by a nearest-neighbor algorithm in which closely related sequences were merged to remove PCR and sequencing errors. CDR3 sequences were aligned to IMGT reference sequences to assign V, D and J gene segments. For a sequence to be retained, at least a six-nucleotide match to both a V gene segment and a J gene segment was required. A rearrangement counted as productive if the CDR3 had no stop codons and remained in frame with V and J, and every other rearrangement counted as non-productive. Following IMGT convention, CDR3 was defined as the stretch from the second conserved V-encoded cysteine to the conserved J-encoded phenylalanine. In an earlier analysis of more than 550 of the donors, sequences lacking an unambiguous match to a single V gene segment were excluded. An earlier analysis of over 450 of the donors classified V segments as functional when productive rearrangements were above 56.7% and as segregating when the standard deviation between donors was above 5%. A statistical classification framework was built to diagnose cytomegalovirus status from the catalog of TCR beta chain sequences. V and J gene assignment, in a later analysis, came from comparing TCR nucleotide sequences with IMGT/GENE-DB human TR gene sequences. In a later analysis, CDR3 sequences and most-parsimonious VDJ recombination scenarios were assigned using the TCRdist pipeline. In a later analysis, every TCR beta chain was defined by the combination of its CDR3 amino acid sequence and its V-gene family, and reads without a unique V-gene family were dropped. To address suspected cross-contamination and a sequencing artifact, a later analysis removed roughly 640 highly shared, low-generation-probability nucleotide sequences. In a later analysis, a clonal expansion index was calculated for each public chain from normalized within-repertoire ranks of inferred template counts. Generation probabilities in a later analysis came from a VDJ recombination model fitted to out-of-frame rearrangements, and those results were checked against IGoR. In a later analysis, TCR-TCR, TCR-HLA and TCR-CMV co-occurrence was scored with hypergeometric tests, and a repertoire-size bias correction was applied to TCR pairs. In a later analysis, false discovery rates were estimated by permuting HLA or CMV assignments 20 times. In a later analysis, co-occurring TCRs were grouped with DBSCAN, and TCRdist sequence similarity was added when clustering was performed within HLA-allele-positive subsets. Co-occurrence clustering excluded repertoires with fewer than 30,000 or more than 120,000 public chains, plus five with anomalous nucleotide sharing. TCRdb mirrors the immuneACCESS table, restricted to in-frame sequences. Some clones are absent from its copies; in checked studies, under half trace to an unresolved V gene, and the reason for the others is unknown. V and J calls and clone size are as listed in that table; D and trimming were resolved from the DNA. The sample has roughly 90,000 clones on record, roughly 75% of them singletons. Together, the top ten hold under 8.5% of the sample.

The cohort was made up of 500 to 800 healthy bone marrow donors. At the time of sampling, all cohort members were nominally healthy, though unrecorded immune exposures were likely present. The donor was CMV seronegative and was included in the group of several hundred seronegative cohort members. Every donor gave a peripheral blood sample, and the peripheral blood mononuclear cells from that sample were used for TCR beta sequencing. Genomic DNA extraction from the blood cell samples was performed with the Qiagen DNeasy Blood Extraction Kit. The V and J ends are trimmed by 1 base and 3 bases, leaving 13 bases between them. The germline V gene provides CDR1 SGHDN and CDR2 FVKESK. There are 16 amino acids in the CDR3, from cysteine to phenylalanine inclusive. Kept here is only the CDR3 DNA, which spans 48 bases and is read in frame from base 1. To note about this clone: Its antigen is currently not known. Per-base quality was not reported, and no clone a single base away is much larger than it.

The chain joins TRBV14 to TRBJ2-1; TRBD2 is perhaps the D gene, given 6 matching bases. The source is a man in his thirties or forties in good health and CMV-seronegative. The sequenced material came from PBMCs. The DNA sequence is given as TGTGCCAGCAGCCAAGCGAAACTAGCTCTCTACAATGAGCAGTTCTTC. The resulting protein is CASSQAKLALYNEQFF.